The rows below give T cell receptor beta chains drawn from one sample of a study of CD8+ T cells in alopecia areata. Libraries were prepared by immunoSEQ multiplex PCR; TCRdb keeps only in-frame clonotypes and omits some of them. The data show some 120,000 clones, approximately 53% seen once. This sample comprised CD4+ T cells sorted from blood, obtained at week 0. These receptors originate from a human donor with alopecia areata. Each CDR3 is given with its conserved first and last residue. D genes are given only for firm matches. Where a row states a size, it is once, few, many or the class of an expanded clone; other rows omit it.

TRBD1	TRBV7-9	.	TRBJ2-1	TGTGCCAGCAGCTTAGCCCGGGACAGCAATGAGCAGTTCTTC	CASSLARDSNEQFF
TRBD1	TRBV5-5	few	TRBJ1-1	TGTGCCAGCAGCTCCTGGACAGGGAGCACTGAAGCTTTCTTT	CASSSWTGSTEAFF
.	TRBV7-2	.	TRBJ2-1	TGTGCCAGCAGCCATGGGAGCGAAGATGAGCAGTTCTTC	CASSHGSEDEQFF
TRBD1	TRBV7-9	.	TRBJ2-5	TGTGCCAGCCGCCACAGGACAGGGATACAAGAGACCCAGTACTTC	CASRHRTGIQETQYF
.	TRBV29-1	few	TRBJ2-7	TGCAGCGTCGAGGACACGTCCTACGAGCAGTACTTC	CSVEDTSYEQYF
TRBD1	TRBV6-1	.	TRBJ2-1	TGTGCCAGCAGTGCCATACGGACAGGGGTGTTCTTC	CASSAIRTGVFF
TRBD1	TRBV6-5	.	TRBJ1-2	TGTGCCAGCAGTTACTCAGGGGGCAGAGTTTATTATGGCTACACCTTC	CASSYSGGRVYYGYTF
.	TRBV11-2	.	TRBJ2-7	TGTGCCAGCAGCTTAGTCGCACAGACCTACGAGCAGTACTTC	CASSLVAQTYEQYF
.	TRBV7-9	many	TRBJ2-4	TGTGCCAGCAGCTTAGGGGGTTATAACATTCAGTACTTC	CASSLGGYNIQYF
.	TRBV5-1	.	TRBJ2-2	TGCGCCAGCAGCAGCATCGGGGACACCGGGGAGCTGTTTTTT	CASSSIGDTGELFF
TRBD1	TRBV5-4	once	TRBJ2-5	TGTGCCATACCGGGACAGTCGGGAGAGACCCAGTACTTC	CAIPGQSGETQYF
.	TRBV6-1	.	TRBJ2-5	TGTGCCAGCAGTCTCCCGGGACGGGTACAAGAGACCCAGTACTTC	CASSLPGRVQETQYF
TRBD2	TRBV7-2	.	TRBJ2-5	TGTGCCAGCAGGGGGAATAGCGGGGGCCAAGAGACCCAGTACTTC	CASRGNSGGQETQYF
.	TRBV2	.	TRBJ2-1	TGTGCCAGCAGTGAAATGGCGAGATCCTACAATGAGCAGTTCTTC	CASSEMARSYNEQFF
.	TRBV5-4	once	TRBJ2-5	TGTGCCAGCAGCTTGGGGCGGGACCAAGAGACCCAGTACTTC	CASSLGRDQETQYF